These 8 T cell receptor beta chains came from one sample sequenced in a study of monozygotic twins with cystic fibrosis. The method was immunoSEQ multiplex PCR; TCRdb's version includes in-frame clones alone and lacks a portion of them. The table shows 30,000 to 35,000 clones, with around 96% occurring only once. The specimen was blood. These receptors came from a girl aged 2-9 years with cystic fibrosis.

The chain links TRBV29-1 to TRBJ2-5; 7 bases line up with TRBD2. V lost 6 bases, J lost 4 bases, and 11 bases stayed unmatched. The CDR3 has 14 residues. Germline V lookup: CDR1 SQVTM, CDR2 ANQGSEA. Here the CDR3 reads CSVLEGSGRETQYF. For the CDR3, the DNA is TGCAGCGTCCTGGAGGGTAGCGGGCGAGAGACCCAGTACTTC.

CDR3 in DNA: TGTGCCAGCAGTAACACCCGCTCTGGGGCCAACGTCCTGACTTTC. Amino acid sequence: CASSNTRSGANVLTF. V is TRBV28 and J is TRBJ2-6, with D hard to call. Trimming shortened V by 5 bases and J by 0 bases, and 8 bases separated the two germline ends. Germline loops: CDR1 MDHEN, CDR2 SYDVKM. The CDR3 totals 15 residues.

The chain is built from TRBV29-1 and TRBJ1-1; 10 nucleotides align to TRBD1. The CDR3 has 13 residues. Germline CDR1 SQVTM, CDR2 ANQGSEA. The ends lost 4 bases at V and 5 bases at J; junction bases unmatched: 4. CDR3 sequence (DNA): TGCAGCGTTGGAGGGACAGGGGTAACTGAAGCTTTCTTT. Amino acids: CSVGGTGVTEAFF.

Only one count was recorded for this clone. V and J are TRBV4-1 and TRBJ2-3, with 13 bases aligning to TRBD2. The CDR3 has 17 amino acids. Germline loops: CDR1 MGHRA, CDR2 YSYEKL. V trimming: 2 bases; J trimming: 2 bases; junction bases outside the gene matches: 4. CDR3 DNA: TGCGCCAGCAGCCAAAGACTAGCGGGAGGCAACACAGATACGCAGTATTTT. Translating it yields CASSQRLAGGNTDTQYF.

The CDR3 region has the DNA TGTGCCAGCCTGAGGGGCGGGATAAATACGCAGTATTTT. This translates into CASLRGGINTQYF. This chain joins TRBV2 and TRBJ2-3, with D possibly being TRBD2 (6 bases). Germline V gene data show CDR1 as SNHLY and CDR2 as FYNNEI. Trimming cost V 8 bases and J 7 bases, with 16 bases left between them. The CDR3 is 13 amino acids.

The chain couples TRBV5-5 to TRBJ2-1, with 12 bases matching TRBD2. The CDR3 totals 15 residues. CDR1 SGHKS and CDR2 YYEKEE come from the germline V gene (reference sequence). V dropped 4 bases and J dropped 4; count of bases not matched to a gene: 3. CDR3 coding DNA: TGTGCCAGCAGCAACCTAGCGGGAGGGTACAATGAGCAGTTCTTC. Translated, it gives CASSNLAGGYNEQFF.

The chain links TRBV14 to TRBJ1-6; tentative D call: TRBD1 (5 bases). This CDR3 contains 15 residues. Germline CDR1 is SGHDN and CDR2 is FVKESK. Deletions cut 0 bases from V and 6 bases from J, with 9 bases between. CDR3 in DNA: TGTGCCAGCAGCCAAGATACAGGAGGTAATTCACCCCTCCACTTT. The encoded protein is CASSQDTGGNSPLHF.

The CDR3 reads CASSVGAGSSYNEQFF. In DNA form, the CDR3 reads TGCGCCAGCAGCGTTGGGGCGGGATCCTCCTACAATGAGCAGTTCTTC. The chain couples TRBV5-1 to TRBJ2-1; tentatively, D is TRBD2 (6 bases). Germline loops: CDR1 SGHRS, CDR2 YFSETQ. V lost 4 bases and J 0 bases, leaving 14 bases between the germline ends. The CDR3 consists of 16 residues. The full variable domain, in which reference TRBV5-1 and TRBJ2-1 provide the parts outside the CDR3, is KAGVTQTPRYLIKTRGQQVTLSCSPISGHRSVSWYQQTPGQGLQFLFEYFSETQRNKGNFPGRFSGRQFSNSRSEMNVSTLELGDSALYLCASSVGAGSSYNEQFFGPGTRLTVL.